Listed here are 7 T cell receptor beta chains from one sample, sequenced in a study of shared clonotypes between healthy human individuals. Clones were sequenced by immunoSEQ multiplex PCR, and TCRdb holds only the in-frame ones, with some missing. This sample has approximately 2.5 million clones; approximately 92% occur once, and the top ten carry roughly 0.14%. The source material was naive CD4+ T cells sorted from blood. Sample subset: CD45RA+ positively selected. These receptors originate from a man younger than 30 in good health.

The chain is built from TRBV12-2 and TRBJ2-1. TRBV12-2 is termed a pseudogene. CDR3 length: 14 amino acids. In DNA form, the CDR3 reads TGTGCAAGTCGCTTACTTGGGTCCTACAATGAGCAGTTCTTC. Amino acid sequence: CASRLLGSYNEQFF.

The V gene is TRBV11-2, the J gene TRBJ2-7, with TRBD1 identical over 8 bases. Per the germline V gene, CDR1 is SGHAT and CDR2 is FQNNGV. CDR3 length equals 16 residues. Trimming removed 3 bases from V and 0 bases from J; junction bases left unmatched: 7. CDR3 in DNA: TGTGCCAGCAGCTTTGGCGGACAGGGTGGCTCCTACGAGCAGTACTTC. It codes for CASSFGGQGGSYEQYF.

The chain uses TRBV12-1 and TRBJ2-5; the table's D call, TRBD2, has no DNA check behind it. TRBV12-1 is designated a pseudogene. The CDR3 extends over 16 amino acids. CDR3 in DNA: TGTGCCAGCAGCTTCCTTAGCGGGACGTACCAAGAGACCCAGTACTTC. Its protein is CASSFLSGTYQETQYF.

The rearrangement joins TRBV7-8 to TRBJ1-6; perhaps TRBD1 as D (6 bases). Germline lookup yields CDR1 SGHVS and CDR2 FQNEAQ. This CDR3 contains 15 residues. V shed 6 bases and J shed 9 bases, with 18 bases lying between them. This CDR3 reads CASSRTDSFGSPLHF. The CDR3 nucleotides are TGTGCCAGCAGTAGGACAGACTCGTTCGGTTCACCCCTCCACTTT. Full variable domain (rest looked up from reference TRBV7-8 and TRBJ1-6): GAGVSQSPRYKVAKRGQDVALRCDPISGHVSLFWYQQALGQGPEFLTYFQNEAQLDKSGLPSDRFFAERPEGSVSTLKIQRTQQEDSAVYLCASSRTDSFGSPLHFGNGTRLTVT.

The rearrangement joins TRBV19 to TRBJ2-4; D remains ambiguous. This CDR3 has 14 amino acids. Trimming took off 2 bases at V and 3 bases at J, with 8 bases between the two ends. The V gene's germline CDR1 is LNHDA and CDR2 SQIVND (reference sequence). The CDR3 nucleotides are TGTGCCAGTAGTATAAGGTTTGACAAAAACATTCAGTACTTC. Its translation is CASSIRFDKNIQYF.

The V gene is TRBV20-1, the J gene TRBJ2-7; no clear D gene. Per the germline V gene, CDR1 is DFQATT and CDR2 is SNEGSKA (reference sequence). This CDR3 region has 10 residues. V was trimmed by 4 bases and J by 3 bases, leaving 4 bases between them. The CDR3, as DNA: TGCAGTGCTAAAGTCTACGAGCAGTACTTC. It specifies CSAKVYEQYF.

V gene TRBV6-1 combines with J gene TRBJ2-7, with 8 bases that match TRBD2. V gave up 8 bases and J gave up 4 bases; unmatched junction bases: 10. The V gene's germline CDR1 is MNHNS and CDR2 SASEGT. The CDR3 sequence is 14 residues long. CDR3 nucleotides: TGTGCCAGCTCCCCAAGCGGGAGTAGGTACGAGCAGTACTTC. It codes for CASSPSGSRYEQYF.